This T cell receptor (beta chain) was observed in a study of cytomegalovirus exposure and HLA in healthy donors (dated by TCRdb to 2016 to 2017). Background for the entire study: An earlier analysis of several hundred of the donors reported 276 Gb of sequence data and 117 million unique TCR beta sequences obtained from about 179 million T cells. All discovery cohort repertoires had been generated using a single sequencing platform. Along with the approximately 620-subject first cohort, a separate validation cohort of around 120 different subjects was used. On average, roughly 250,000 unique TCR beta nucleotide sequences were sequenced per donor among a few hundred genotyped donors of the cohort, with around 19% of those sequences being non-productive. Rather than using new phenotypic data, the later analysis identified candidate immune exposures from TCR beta sequences and from how often those sequences occurred across donors. A later analysis re-analyzed previously published TCR beta repertoires from 600 to 850 donors and added high-resolution HLA genotyping to study TCR occurrence patterns. Approximately 310 gigabases of sequencing data and around 80 million unique TCR sequences made up an early release that covered fewer than 650 HLA-typed donors. High-throughput TCR immunosequencing, statistical association of individual TCRs with disease status, and machine learning were combined to predict cytomegalovirus infection status. The study profiled the T cell repertoires of under 700 subjects by immunosequencing and related them to cytomegalovirus serostatus. Donor age, sex, ethnicity and CMV serostatus were compiled together with the repertoire data. Typing coverage differed by locus: A, B, C, DRB1 and DQB1 were typed in roughly 629-630 donors, DQA1 in 500 to 550, DPA1 in around 600, and DPB1 in roughly 470. The study was designed to test whether signatures of past pathogen exposure could be identified by cataloging public T cell receptors. An earlier analysis of around 580 of the donors used high-throughput TCR beta sequencing to judge whether each TCR beta V gene segment behaved as functional or pseudogenic. A later genetic analysis took genome-wide SNP genotypes for about 55% of the 666 donors and used that subset as a discovery cohort. Of the 300 to 450 genotyped donors, approximately 83% fell in the genetic ancestry cluster associated with self-reported Caucasian donors. Because of strong linkage in the cohort, a handful of DR-DQ haplotypes were treated as single units for association and clustering. HLA typing covered class I and class II loci at four-digit resolution. General study outcomes and caveats: A later genetic analysis associated a missense DCLRE1C variant with V-gene and J-gene trimming of TCR beta chains, and an independent cohort replicated the association. According to the authors, the approach could potentially be generalized to other disease states and immunological phenotypes. The presence/absence analyses assumed that sequencing depth was roughly uniform across donors, and that assumption may not be true. Because counts were too low, about 18 rarely observed V segments, including chromosome 9 orphons, were left out of the earlier analysis of roughly 600 of the donors. The classifier was reported to diagnose cytomegalovirus status with high specificity and sensitivity in both the original and validation cohorts. Immune exposure information for the cohort was limited to CMV serostatus. Most TCR sequences were seen in very few donors, while some public TCRs were found in many individuals. A further reported finding was that TCR beta sequences accurately predicted the HLA-A and HLA-B alleles for most subjects in the first cohort. Some IMGT-functional V segments, including TRBV6-2 and TRBV6-3, could not be told apart with the 87-base-pair reads, so those segments were excluded. Linkage disequilibrium might explain the correlated functional status among segregating V segments, but an unknown experimental factor could not be ruled out. According to a later genetic analysis, donors in an Asian-associated ancestry cluster had fewer N-insertions in productive TCRs than the approximately 710-donor mean. A cluster of highly shared sequence variants was judged likely to represent a technical artifact of the sequencing pipeline. According to a later analysis, parvovirus B19, influenza, CMV and Epstein-Barr virus appeared linked to several top co-occurrence clusters. Specific HLA alleles were associated with more than 15,000 TCR beta sequences at a false discovery rate of 0.05 in a later analysis. In a later analysis, the rate of TCR association differed among HLA loci, with DRB1 alleles having the most associated TCRs and HLA-C alleles having the fewest. In vitro tests confirmed that a few of the cytomegalovirus-associated TCR beta chains recognize cytomegalovirus antigens. The cohort was sequenced for TCR beta chains only, and without alpha or paired-chain data the features that could be detected were limited. When HLA alleles, especially DR and DQ, strongly co-occurred, attributing TCR associations to individual alleles was difficult. An earlier analysis of 587 of the donors showed that most TCR beta V segments appeared in productive rearrangements either about 87% or about 30% of the time, which broadly matched IMGT annotations. Because HLA typing was missing for some donors at each locus, association tests included only the typed subset. In a later analysis, most CMV-associated TCR beta chains were found to appear HLA-restricted, with HLA associations seemingly driven largely by CMV exposure. The study gave a list of under 200 TCR beta chains associated with cytomegalovirus. A later analysis found that HLA-associated TCR beta chains were more clonally expanded and had lower generation probabilities than equally common non-associated chains.

The library was generated by the immunoSEQ multiplex PCR assay. The multiplex PCR relied on a mix of 60 forward primers for TCR Vbeta segments and 13 reverse primers for TCR Jbeta segments. Amplification of the CDR3 region of rearranged TCR beta genes was performed with a multiplex PCR assay on genomic DNA. The Illumina HiSeq System was used to sequence the amplified TCR beta libraries as 87-base-pair reads. The paper's processing steps were these. In a later analysis, around 80 million unique TCR beta chains were counted across the roughly 610 repertoires, and about 10 million of these chains were shared by at least two donors. Raw reads were error-corrected and collapsed into unique sequences with a nearest-neighbor algorithm that merged closely related sequences to remove PCR and sequencing errors. V, D and J gene segments were assigned by aligning CDR3 sequences to IMGT reference sequences. Each retained sequence needed at least a six-nucleotide match to both a V gene segment and a J gene segment. A rearrangement counted as productive if the CDR3 had no stop codons and remained in frame with V and J, and every other rearrangement counted as non-productive. Following IMGT convention, CDR3 was defined as the stretch from the second conserved V-encoded cysteine to the conserved J-encoded phenylalanine. Sequences without an unambiguous match to a single V gene segment were excluded from the earlier analysis of 587 of the donors. An earlier analysis of 587 of the donors called V segments functional above 56.7% productive rearrangements and segregating when the between-donor standard deviation exceeded 5%. A statistical classification framework was developed to diagnose cytomegalovirus status using the catalog of TCR beta chain sequences. A later analysis assigned V and J genes by comparing TCR nucleotide sequences with IMGT/GENE-DB human TR gene sequences. In a later analysis, CDR3 sequences and most-parsimonious VDJ recombination scenarios were assigned using the TCRdist pipeline. In a later analysis, each TCR beta chain was defined by its CDR3 amino acid sequence together with its V-gene family, and reads lacking a unique V-gene family were excluded. In a later analysis, nearly 600 highly shared, low-generation-probability nucleotide sequences were removed to address suspected cross-contamination and a sequencing artifact. In a later analysis, a clonal expansion index for each public chain was calculated from normalized within-repertoire ranks of inferred template counts. A later analysis computed generation probabilities with a VDJ recombination model fitted to out-of-frame rearrangements, and checked the results against IGoR. In a later analysis, hypergeometric tests were used to score TCR-TCR, TCR-HLA and TCR-CMV co-occurrence, with a repertoire-size bias correction applied to TCR pairs. In a later analysis, false discovery rates were estimated by permuting HLA or CMV assignments 20 times. In a later analysis, co-occurring TCRs were grouped using DBSCAN, and TCRdist sequence similarity was added for clustering within HLA-allele-positive subsets. Co-occurrence clustering excluded repertoires with fewer than 30,000 or more than 120,000 public chains, plus five with anomalous nucleotide sharing. The source is immuneACCESS, and TCRdb retained only in-frame sequences with V and J called. Part of the clones is not carried over; for the studies checked, unresolved V genes explain less than half of this, and the remainder is unexplained. V, J and clone size are those of that table, while D and trimming were read from the DNA. The sample has 75,000 to 95,000 clones on record. The top ten clones comprise more than 5.5% of the sample.

In the case of this clone: Its antigen remains unidentified.

The cohort was made up of approximately 700 healthy bone marrow donors. At the time of sampling, all cohort members were nominally healthy, though unrecorded immune exposures were likely present. The donor was CMV seropositive and was included in the group of about 290 seropositive cohort members. A peripheral blood sample was provided by each donor, and peripheral blood mononuclear cells were used for TCR beta sequencing. Genomic DNA extraction from the blood cell samples was performed with the Qiagen DNeasy Blood Extraction Kit. V was cut back by 8 bases and J by 6 bases, leaving a gap of 21 bases between them. CDR1 and CDR2 are drawn from the germline V gene: SGHTA, FQGNSA. The CDR3 runs 15 amino acids, cysteine and phenylalanine included. The retained sequence is limited to the CDR3, 45 bases, with the frame set at the first base.

This receptor was obtained from a girl between 10 and 17 years old in good health and CMV-seropositive. Specimen: PBMCs. The rearrangement combines TRBV7-2 with TRBJ2-3; D gene: possibly TRBD2, on 6 matching bases. The CDR3 in this case is CASSRVGRLGDTQYF. Read as DNA, the sequence is TGTGCCAGCTCGCGAGTGGGCCGACTAGGGGATACGCAGTATTTT.